This entry is about one TCR beta chain. CDR3 length equals 15 residues. V lost 3 bases and J lost 3, with 9 bases in between. Germline V gives CDR1 MDHEN, CDR2 SYDVKM. Here immunoSEQ multiplex PCR was the method, and the copy in TCRdb shows in-frame clones only, minus some. The sample records more than 75,000 clones, around 89% being singletons. The data are from a study of blood T cell repertoires in COVID-19. The chain carries TRBV28 and TRBJ2-6, with D uncertain. Sequencing used peripheral blood. This clonotype was sampled from a woman of 80 years or more with active COVID-19. DNA of the CDR3: TGTGCCAGCAGTTTTCCCGGGTATGGGGCCAACGTCCTGACTTTC. As protein: CASSFPGYGANVLTF.